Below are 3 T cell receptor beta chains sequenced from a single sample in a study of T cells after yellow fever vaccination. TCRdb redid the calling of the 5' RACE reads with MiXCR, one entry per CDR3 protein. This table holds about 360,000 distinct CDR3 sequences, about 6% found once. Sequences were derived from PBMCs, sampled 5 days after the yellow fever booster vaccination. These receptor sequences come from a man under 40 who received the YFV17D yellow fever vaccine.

CDR3 sequence (DNA): TGTGCCACCAGTGATTCCCGACAGGTTAATGAGCAGTTCTTC. Translating gives CATSDSRQVNEQFF. This chain links TRBV24-1 with TRBJ2-1; TRBD1 might be the D (6 bases). Germline assignment: CDR1 KGHDR and CDR2 SFDVKD. The CDR3 has 14 residues. V lost 2 bases, J lost 7 bases, and 11 bases lay in between.

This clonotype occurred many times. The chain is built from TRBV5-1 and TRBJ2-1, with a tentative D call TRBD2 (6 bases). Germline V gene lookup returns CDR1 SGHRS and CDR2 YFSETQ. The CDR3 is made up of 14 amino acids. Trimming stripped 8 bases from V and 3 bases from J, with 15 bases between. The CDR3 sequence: CASRRDSDYNEQFF. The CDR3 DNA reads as TGCGCCAGTCGCCGGGACTCGGACTACAATGAGCAGTTCTTC.

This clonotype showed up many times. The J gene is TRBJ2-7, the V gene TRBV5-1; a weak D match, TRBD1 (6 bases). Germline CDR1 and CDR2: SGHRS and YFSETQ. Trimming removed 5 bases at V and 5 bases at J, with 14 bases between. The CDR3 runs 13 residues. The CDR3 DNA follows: TGCGCCAGCAGTTCCGGGACAAATAACGAGCAGTACTTC. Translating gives CASSSGTNNEQYF.